Listed below are T cell receptor beta chains from one sample, sequenced in a study of CD8 T cells in Susac syndrome. TCRdb itself ran the immunoSEQ multiplex PCR reads through MiXCR, one entry per CDR3 protein. This table has about 190,000 distinct CDR3 sequences, 90% to 95% appearing once. The source material was CD4+ T cells from PBMCs. The receptors shown here come from a human donor in good health. The CDR3 runs from the conserved cysteine through the conserved F or W. The order of the fields is V gene, D gene, clone size, J gene, CDR3 protein, CDR3 DNA. A D gene is named only where the DNA matches it firmly. Expanded clones are given a class, and other clones once, few, many or no size at all.

V: TRBV20-1
D: TRBD2
size: NA
J: TRBJ2-4
CDR3: CSAGASGGILAKNIQYF
DNA: TGCAGTGCGGGGGCTAGCGGGGGGATCTTAGCCAAAAACATTCAGTACTTC

V: TRBV30
D: TRBD2
size: few
J: TRBJ2-7
CDR3: CAFGAGTSGYEQYF
DNA: TGTGCCTTTGGGGCGGGGACTAGCGGGTACGAGCAGTACTTC

V: TRBV2
D: NA
size: NA
J: TRBJ2-5
CDR3: CASSDGGQGQETQYF
DNA: TGTGCCAGCAGTGACGGGGGGCAGGGTCAAGAGACCCAGTACTTC

V: TRBV29-1
D: NA
size: NA
J: TRBJ2-5
CDR3: CSVVPGETQYF
DNA: TGCAGCGTTGTGCCGGGGGAGACCCAGTACTTC

V: TRBV2
D: NA
size: once
J: TRBJ1-1
CDR3: CASRDRPYTEAFF
DNA: TGTGCCAGCAGGGACAGACCCTACACTGAAGCTTTCTTT

V: TRBV13
D: TRBD1
size: NA
J: TRBJ1-5
CDR3: CASSLGGGHQPQHF
DNA: TGTGCCAGCAGCTTAGGAGGGGGCCATCAGCCCCAGCATTTT

V: TRBV25-1
D: NA
size: once
J: TRBJ2-5
CDR3: CASSEPRALQETQYF
DNA: TGTGCCAGCAGTGAACCTAGGGCCCTCCAAGAGACCCAGTACTTC

V: TRBV12-3/TRBV12-4
D: TRBD2
size: NA
J: TRBJ2-1
CDR3: CASSYGGGAWGEQFF
DNA: TGTGCCAGCAGTTATGGCGGGGGGGCCTGGGGTGAGCAGTTCTTC

V: TRBV6-6
D: NA
size: NA
J: TRBJ2-7
CDR3: CASRFGRTALSYEQYF
DNA: TGTGCCAGCCGTTTCGGAAGGACAGCCCTCTCCTACGAGCAGTACTTC

V: TRBV7-2
D: NA
size: once
J: TRBJ1-2
CDR3: CASSATLTSGYTF
DNA: TGTGCCAGCAGCGCCACCTTAACCAGTGGCTACACCTTC

V: TRBV12-3/TRBV12-4
D: NA
size: NA
J: TRBJ2-7
CDR3: CASSLGVDEQYF
DNA: TGTGCCAGCAGTTTAGGGGTTGACGAGCAGTACTTC

V: TRBV7-9
D: NA
size: NA
J: TRBJ1-2
CDR3: CASSLDMGAGGYTF
DNA: TGTGCCAGCAGCTTAGATATGGGGGCTGGTGGCTACACCTTC

V: TRBV5-1
D: TRBD1
size: NA
J: TRBJ1-2
CDR3: CASSPPGTASNYGYTF
DNA: TGCGCCAGCAGCCCGCCCGGGACAGCTTCTAACTATGGCTACACCTTC

V: TRBV29-1
D: NA
size: NA
J: TRBJ1-2
CDR3: CSVTEGYTF
DNA: TGCAGCGTGACCGAGGGCTACACCTTC

V: TRBV20-1
D: TRBD2
size: NA
J: TRBJ2-5
CDR3: CSARYGLAPKETQYF
DNA: TGCAGTGCTAGATACGGACTAGCACCCAAGGAGACCCAGTACTTC

V: TRBV7-9
D: NA
size: NA
J: TRBJ1-2
CDR3: CASSPNGANYGYTF
DNA: TGTGCCAGCAGTCCAAATGGAGCTAACTATGGCTACACCTTC

V: TRBV7-9
D: NA
size: NA
J: TRBJ1-4
CDR3: CASSLIGTENEKLFF
DNA: TGTGCCAGCAGCTTAATCGGGACGGAAAATGAAAAACTGTTTTTT

V: TRBV20-1
D: NA
size: NA
J: TRBJ2-1
CDR3: CSARSPGSYNEQFF
DNA: TGCAGTGCTAGGTCACCGGGCTCCTACAATGAGCAGTTCTTC